This is a list of T cell receptor beta chains from one sample in a study of T cell repertoires in cytomegalovirus infection. One entry per CDR3 protein, called by TCRdb with MiXCR from the reads. The sample has some 180,000 distinct CDR3 sequences; about a sixth are singletons. Material: CD8+ T cells from PBMCs. The receptors stem from a human donor in good health (CMV status not recorded). Some clones in this sample may be carry-over from other donors' samples. The CDR3 runs from the conserved cysteine through the conserved F or W. A D gene is named only where the DNA matches it firmly. Rows may omit the clone size; those that give it use once, few, many or a size class.

d_call,clone_size,j_call,v_call,cdr3_aa,cdr3_nt
NA,NA,TRBJ1-2,TRBV5-1,CASSSGEDYGYTF,TGCGCCAGCAGCAGCGGGGAAGACTATGGCTACACCTTC
NA,few,TRBJ2-4,TRBV15,CATSRDLRTEGNIQYF,TGTGCCACCAGCAGAGATCTTCGGACAGAGGGAAACATTCAGTACTTC
NA,few,TRBJ1-3,TRBV15,CATSRDRTGTSHRGNTIYF,TGTGCCACCAGCAGAGATCGAACAGGGACTTCACACCGCGGAAACACCATATATTTT
TRBD1,few,TRBJ1-1,TRBV7-9,CASSLRDRGRGTEAFF,TGTGCCAGCAGCCTACGGGACAGGGGGCGAGGCACTGAAGCTTTCTTT
NA,NA,TRBJ2-7,TRBV6-6,CASTLGSYYEQYF,TGTGCCAGCACCCTTGGCAGCTACTACGAGCAGTACTTC
TRBD2,NA,TRBJ2-3,TRBV6-6,CASTAGGGPDTQYF,TGTGCCAGCACGGCGGGGGGAGGCCCCGATACGCAGTATTTT
NA,NA,TRBJ1-1,TRBV7-2,CASSYGYTEAFF,TGTGCCAGCAGCTATGGGTACACTGAAGCTTTCTTT
TRBD1,few,TRBJ2-3,TRBV6-5,CASSYAGTGTNTQYF,TGTGCCAGCAGTTACGCCGGGACAGGGACCAATACGCAGTATTTT
NA,few,TRBJ1-1,TRBV12-3/TRBV12-4,CASSFQIVSGAFF,TGTGCCAGCAGTTTTCAAATTGTCTCTGGGGCTTTCTTT
NA,few,TRBJ2-2,TRBV7-9,CASSSVQGTGELFF,TGTGCCAGCAGCTCCGTACAGGGCACCGGGGAGCTGTTTTTT
NA,NA,TRBJ2-7,TRBV27,CASSPQLLAPWGDEQYF,TGTGCCAGCAGTCCGCAGCTTCTTGCCCCCTGGGGGGACGAGCAGTACTTC